The text below deals with one T cell receptor beta chain. The antigen remains undetermined. These data belong to a study of cytomegalovirus exposure and HLA in healthy donors. The study's findings and limits: Researchers reported that a few CMV-associated chains were confirmed in vitro as CMV antigen-specific. Published work reported that the classifier diagnosed cytomegalovirus status with high specificity and sensitivity. Altogether, 170 or so TCR beta chains were recorded as cytomegalovirus-associated.

TCRdb keeps only in-frame clones here, not all; method: immunoSEQ multiplex PCR. The sample includes roughly 120,000 clones, more than 70% of them seen just once. The CDR3 spans 14 residues. Germline V gives CDR1 SGDLS, CDR2 YYNGEE. The V and J ends lost 3 bases and 3 bases respectively, with 7 bases between them. The clonotype comes from a woman in her late teens or twenties in good health and CMV-seronegative. Sequenced input: PBMCs. V usage is TRBV9 and J usage is TRBJ1-6; no clear D. The CDR3 DNA sequence: TGTGCCAGCAGCGGCCGGGACTATAATTCACCCCTCCACTTT. It specifies CASSGRDYNSPLHF. Complete variable domain (other parts from reference TRBV9 and TRBJ1-6): DSGVTQTPKHLITATGQRVTLRCSPRSGDLSVYWYQQSLDQGLQFLIQYYNGEERAKGNILERFSAQQFPDLHSELNLSSLELGDSALYFCASSGRDYNSPLHFGNGTRLTVT.